Given below is one T cell receptor beta chain in context. The source of the sample is a study of blood T cell repertoires in COVID-19. Study overall: Whether acute or convalescent, the COVID-19 samples came from the United States, Italy and Spain. PBMCs, B-cell-depleted T cells, or T cells were the source of the cDNA or gDNA that made up the material.

Germline V lookup: CDR1 SGDLS, CDR2 YYNGEE. V lost 3 bases to trimming and J lost 1 base, with 7 bases between them. The CDR3 contains 13 residues. Sequencing was performed with immunoSEQ multiplex PCR; in TCRdb, only in-frame clones are kept and a portion is missing. Counted here are 210,000 or so clones, 70% to 90% occurring once; the ten biggest clones make up nearly 7.5%. Recruitment covered 20 to 25 US areas and drew participants whose ages spanned roughly 18 to 90 years. Cohort placement rested on clinical history that participants reported themselves. The chain uses TRBV9 and TRBJ1-1; tentatively, D is TRBD1 (6 bases). This receptor was identified in a woman in her thirties or forties with acute COVID-19. The sequenced sample consisted of PBMCs or T cells enriched from blood (not recorded which). The CDR3 bases are TGTGCCAGCAGCGAAGGGGGGAACACTGAAGCTTTCTTT. Amino acid sequence: CASSEGGNTEAFF. The whole variable domain, filled in from reference TRBV9 and TRBJ1-1, reads DSGVTQTPKHLITATGQRVTLRCSPRSGDLSVYWYQQSLDQGLQFLIQYYNGEERAKGNILERFSAQQFPDLHSELNLSSLELGDSALYFCASSEGGNTEAFFGQGTRLTVV.